Below, 5 T cell receptor beta chains from the same sample are listed, as sequenced in a study of T cell clonality in common variable immunodeficiency. Profiled with immunoSEQ multiplex PCR; TCRdb holds only in-frame clones, not every one. Listed for the sample are 15,000 to 20,000 clones, none seen a single time. Study-wide results and limits: Reportedly, TCR beta sequences from common variable immunodeficiency showed fewer deletions and N-nucleotide insertions.

For these TCRs, the target antigens are not known. Sequencing was performed on peripheral blood mononuclear cells. The receptors derive from a human donor with common variable immunodeficiency.

Points on this clone: The CDR3 is cut off 3 residues early in the read; its end comes from the germline J gene. This chain joins TRBV2 and TRBJ1-4; the D gene is possibly TRBD1 (6 bases). This CDR3 has 13 residues. From germline, CDR1 is SNHLY and CDR2 FYNNEI. V was cut by 3 bases and J by 7 bases, with 9 bases left in between. The CDR3 DNA, read in part, is TGTGCCAGCAGTGAGCGCAGGGGTGAAAAA. Amino acids: CASSERRGEK. The whole CDR3 protein reads CASSERRGEKLFF.

This clone was observed at least ten times. Read data end 3 residues before the CDR3 end; the end is taken from the germline J gene. V is TRBV19 and J is TRBJ1-5, with D unclear. Germline values: CDR1 LNHDA, CDR2 SQIVND (reference sequence). V lost 7 bases, J lost 2 bases, and 18 bases lay in between. The CDR3 runs to 16 residues. Partial CDR3 DNA: TGTGCCAGTACTAACGGGGTAGTATTCGGCAATCAGCCC. It is translated as CASTNGVVFGNQP. The CDR3 in full is CASTNGVVFGNQPQHF.

On this clone itself: The read stops 3 residues short of the end of the CDR3; the missing end is completed from the germline J gene. The chain recombines TRBV23-1 with TRBJ2-3, with TRBD2 matching 11 bases. TRBV23-1 is treated as an ORF (open reading frame) with a function not yet certain. V shed 3 bases and J 5 bases; nucleotides not matched to a gene: 13. The CDR3 sequence is 18 residues long. The CDR3 reads CASSHEGTSGIQGDTQYF. The CDR3 bases that were read are TGCGCCAGCAGTCATGAAGGGACTAGCGGAATCCAGGGAGATACG.

This clone has at least ten counts. The read stops 3 residues short of the end of the CDR3; the missing end is completed from the germline J gene. This rearrangement joins TRBV7-9 to TRBJ2-7; no reliable D call. Germline CDR1 and CDR2: SEHNR and FQNEAQ (reference sequence). The germline V and J ends were trimmed by 5 bases and 3 bases, with 17 bases remaining between them. This CDR3 comprises 15 residues. The CDR3 DNA, read in part, is TGTGCCAGCAGCCGATACGACTCCCTCCTCTACGAG. Its protein product is CASSRYDSLLYE. The full CDR3 is CASSRYDSLLYEQYF.

By sample share, this clone is medium-sized. The read halts 3 residues ahead of the CDR3 end, with the missing end drawn from the germline J gene. The chain recombines TRBV5-1 with TRBJ2-7; possible D gene TRBD2, 6 bases. The CDR3 runs to 15 residues. Trimming took off 3 bases at V and 0 bases at J, with 13 bases between the two ends. The germline V gene encodes CDR1 SGHRS and CDR2 YFSETQ. CDR3 loop: CASSSSALPSYEQYF. CDR3 DNA, as far as it was read: TGCGCCAGCAGCTCTAGCGCACTACCCTCCTACGAG.